The 18 T cell receptor beta chains below were found in one sample sequenced in a study of PD-1 blockade in mismatch repair-deficient tumors. Libraries were prepared by immunoSEQ multiplex PCR; TCRdb keeps only in-frame clonotypes and omits some of them. Of about 34,000 clones listed, approximately 80% are singletons. The source was PBMCs, collected roughly 6 weeks after starting pembrolizumab. Receptors were obtained from an adult with mismatch repair-deficient cancer.

The chain combines TRBV28 with TRBJ2-7; 10 nucleotides align to TRBD2. Germline lookup yields CDR1 MDHEN and CDR2 SYDVKM. The V gene end was trimmed by 2 bases and the J gene end by 7 bases; junction bases not matched to a gene: 8. The CDR3 has 15 residues. CDR3 residues: CASSLQSGRAWEQYF. The CDR3 region has the DNA TGTGCCAGCAGTTTACAAAGCGGGAGGGCTTGGGAGCAGTACTTC.

The rearrangement uses TRBV4-2 and TRBJ1-1; weak D call: TRBD1 (6 bases). This CDR3 is built from 16 residues. The germline V gene encodes CDR1 LGHNA and CDR2 YNFKEQ. V was shortened by 0 bases and J by 0 bases, with 11 bases between the two germline ends. The CDR3 DNA reads as TGTGCCAGCAGCCAAGAGCCGGGACATATGAACACTGAAGCTTTCTTT. Translating gives CASSQEPGHMNTEAFF.

The table lists this clone with a count of one. The chain uses TRBV28 and TRBJ1-2, with D tentatively TRBD1 (6 bases). Germline V gives CDR1 MDHEN, CDR2 SYDVKM. There are 15 residues in the CDR3. Between the trimmed V and J ends, which lost 3 bases and 7 bases, there was a span of 18 bases. CDR3 loop: CASSLPTGPGRGYTF. The CDR3 DNA is TGTGCCAGCAGTTTGCCGACAGGACCAGGCCGTGGCTACACCTTC.

The V and J genes are TRBV7-9 and TRBJ2-2, with 9 bases aligning to TRBD2. The CDR3 spans 16 residues. V dropped 5 bases and J dropped 8; count of bases not matched to a gene: 12. Looked up from germline, CDR1 is SEHNR and CDR2 is FQNEAQ (reference sequence). CDR3 nucleotides: TGTGCCAGCAGCCTCCCGGGTAGCGGGAGTGCGGGGGAGCTGTTTTTT. Encoded protein: CASSLPGSGSAGELFF.

The rearrangement links TRBV6-1 to TRBJ2-1; 7 bases align to TRBD1. Per the germline V gene, CDR1 is MNHNS and CDR2 is SASEGT. The CDR3 length is 14 residues. The V gene end was trimmed by 5 bases and the J gene end by 7 bases; junction bases not matched to a gene: 8. The CDR3 DNA reads TGTGCCAGCAGTAAGAGACAGGGTGAAAATGAGCAGTTCTTC. It yields the protein CASSKRQGENEQFF.

The chain uses TRBV6-1 and TRBJ1-1; TRBD1 agrees at 9 bases. Germline-derived CDR1 and CDR2 are MNHNS and SASEGT. V shed 5 bases and J 2 bases; nucleotides not matched to a gene: 0. The CDR3 consists of 13 residues. CDR3: CASSTGGNTEAFF. Here the CDR3 DNA reads TGTGCCAGCAGTACAGGGGGCAACACTGAAGCTTTCTTT.

This chain uses TRBV28 with TRBJ2-2; tentative D call: TRBD1 (5 bases). V was cut by 11 bases and J by 4 bases, with 11 bases left in between. CDR1 MDHEN and CDR2 SYDVKM come from the germline V gene. The CDR3 has 12 amino acids. The CDR3 nucleotides are TGTGCCGCAAGGGGCGGCACCGGGGAGCTGTTTTTT. Amino acids: CAARGGTGELFF.

The chain combines TRBV28 with TRBJ2-1; the match to TRBD2 covers 13 bases. CDR1 is MDHEN and CDR2 is SYDVKM in the germline V gene. CDR3 length equals 17 residues. J gave up 5 bases and V 5 bases, and 9 bases lay outside the gene matches. CDR3 nucleotide sequence: TGTGCCAGCAGTCTCGCCACTAGCGGGAGGGCCGACAATGAGCAGTTCTTC. It is translated as CASSLATSGRADNEQFF.

The V gene is TRBV6-9, the J gene TRBJ2-3, with D tentatively TRBD1 (5 bases). V was cut by 7 bases and J by 2 bases, with 13 bases left in between. Per germline, CDR1 MNHGY and CDR2 SVAAGI. The CDR3 loop spans 14 amino acids. DNA for the CDR3: TGTGCCAGCAAGGGGCGGATTGTCACAGATACGCAGTATTTT. Its protein product is CASKGRIVTDTQYF.

The count of this clone is one. V is TRBV5-4 and J is TRBJ2-2; 10 bases agree with TRBD2. The V segment lost 5 bases and the J segment 1 base; nucleotides outside the gene matches: 5. Germline V gives CDR1 SGHNT, CDR2 YYREEE (reference sequence). This CDR3 spans 16 amino acids. The CDR3 DNA follows: TGTGCCAGCAGTCGAGTAGCGGGAGGGAACACCGGGGAGCTGTTTTTT. Its translation: CASSRVAGGNTGELFF.

The rearrangement links TRBV5-1 to TRBJ2-1, with D possibly being TRBD1 (6 bases). The V end lost 5 bases, the J end lost 5 bases, and 14 bases lay between the germline ends. In germline, CDR1 is SGHRS, CDR2 YFSETQ. There are 14 residues in the CDR3. For the CDR3, the DNA is TGCGCCAGCAGTGGGGGCCAACAGAACAATGAGCAGTTCTTC. This encodes CASSGGQQNNEQFF.

The chain combines TRBV6-5 with TRBJ2-3; D gene ambiguous. The V gene's germline CDR1 is MNHEY and CDR2 SVGAGI. V lost 0 bases and J lost 6, with 13 bases in between. The CDR3 is 15 amino acids. CDR3 coding DNA: TGTGCCAGCAGTTACTCGAAACCAGGTTGGGATACGCAGTATTTT. Translating gives CASSYSKPGWDTQYF.

On this clone: One base away lies a much larger clone, so this may be a sequencing read error. The chain joins TRBV9 to TRBJ2-5, with D maybe TRBD1 (7 bases). Trimming stripped 0 bases from V and 4 bases from J, with 16 bases between. CDR3 size: 16 residues. Germline V gene data show CDR1 as SGDLS and CDR2 as YYNGEE. CDR3 sequence (DNA): TGTGCCAGCAGCGTAGCGGCAGGGGGAGGTGGAGAGACCCAGTACTTC. This translates into CASSVAAGGGGETQYF. The full variable domain, in which reference TRBV9 and TRBJ2-5 provide the parts outside the CDR3, is DSGVTQTPKHLITATGQRVTLRCSPRSGDLSVYWYQQSLDQGLQFLIQYYNGEERAKGNILERFSAQQFPDLHSELNLSSLELGDSALYFCASSVAAGGGGETQYFGPGTRLLVL.

The chain combines TRBV7-2 with TRBJ2-7, with D maybe TRBD2 (5 bases). V gave up 5 bases and J gave up 0 bases, with 17 bases separating them. This CDR3 contains 16 residues. Germline-derived CDR1 and CDR2 are SGHTA and FQGNSA. The CDR3 loop is CASSQRSGRSSYEQYF. CDR3 nucleotides: TGTGCCAGCAGCCAGAGGAGCGGACGGAGCTCCTACGAGCAGTACTTC.

V and J are TRBV9 and TRBJ2-1; no clear D gene. V lost 6 bases and J 0 bases, leaving 16 bases between the germline ends. The CDR3 runs 16 residues. Germline loops: CDR1 SGDLS, CDR2 YYNGEE. The CDR3 DNA sequence: TGTGCCAGCAATAATATCAGGCAATTCTCCTACAATGAGCAGTTCTTC. Protein: CASNNIRQFSYNEQFF.

The chain combines TRBV5-8 with TRBJ2-2, with TRBD2 as a possible D gene (5 bases). CDR1 SGHTS and CDR2 YDEGEE come from the germline V gene. This CDR3 region has 15 residues. The ends were cut back, 5 bases at V and 6 bases at J, with 17 bases in the middle. The CDR3 coding sequence is TGTGCCAGCAGAAAGTGGGGAGTCGGGTCCGGGGAGCTGTTTTTT. It specifies CASRKWGVGSGELFF.

The chain is built from TRBV7-2 and TRBJ2-3, with 11 bases fitting TRBD2. The CDR3 is 14 residues long. Germline V gives CDR1 SGHTA, CDR2 FQGNSA. Losses at the gene ends were 5 bases for V and 5 bases for J; bases not matched to a gene: 3. The CDR3 loop reads CASSPGLAGDTQYF. The CDR3 DNA follows: TGTGCCAGCAGCCCCGGACTAGCGGGAGATACGCAGTATTTT.

This rearrangement joins TRBV28 to TRBJ2-7, with TRBD2 matching over 8 bases. J lost 5 bases, V lost 5 bases, and 8 bases had no gene match. Germline values: CDR1 MDHEN, CDR2 SYDVKM. The CDR3 sequence is 14 residues long. As DNA, the CDR3 is TGTGCCAGCAGTACCCCGGGACTAGGTGACGAGCAGTACTTC. Amino acid sequence: CASSTPGLGDEQYF.